This T cell receptor (beta chain) appears in the sequencing data of a study of T cell repertoires in cytomegalovirus infection. In the study overall: Through public TCR beta signatures, both CMV infection and matching HLA type were indicated. The study's findings and limits: CMV carriers with the relevant HLA were identified by cumulative public TCR beta family frequency. CMV-specific TCR beta clonotypes restricted by HLA-C were the ones dominating the ex vivo response.

One entry per CDR3 protein results from TCRdb running MiXCR on the reads. The table shows about 260,000 distinct CDR3 sequences, with roughly 13% occurring only once. Notes on this clonotype: What it binds is not known.

The source of this sequence is a human donor in good health (CMV status not recorded). Some clones in this sample may be carry-over from other donors' samples. Sequenced input: PBMCs.

The CDR3, as DNA: TGTGCCAGCAGCTCACTCAACAGGGTTCATTATGGCTACACCTTC. As protein: CASSSLNRVHYGYTF. V gene TRBV7-3 combines with J gene TRBJ1-2, with TRBD1 as a possible D gene (6 bases). The CDR3 sequence is 15 residues long. Germline CDR1 reads SGHTA; CDR2 reads FQGTGA. V lost 4 bases, J lost 5 bases, and 17 bases lay in between.